The 20 T cell receptor beta chains given below trace back to one sample, sequenced in a study of tissue T cells after allogeneic stem cell transplantation. The assay was immunoSEQ multiplex PCR, and TCRdb's table has in-frame clones only and misses some. The sample has about 5,700 clones, 45% to 50% seen once; the top ten hold approximately 14%. Documented time point: mouse harvest day 14 after allogeneic transplant. The graft held 10^6 splenic CD5+ T cells and 10^7 T-cell-depleted bone marrow cells. Sequencing was performed on gut tissue. The origin of the receptors is a female BALB/c mouse given C57BL/6 T cells with graft-versus-host disease after an allogeneic hematopoietic cell transplant.

Worth noting for this clone: The genes are named according to mouse. The read terminates 1 residue ahead of where the CDR3 ends, so the germline J gene completes it. V and J are TRBV16 and TRBJ2-3, with 9 bases lining up with TRBD1. This CDR3 comprises 17 residues. J was trimmed by 8 bases and V by 1 base; bases with no gene match: 13. Looked up from germline, CDR1 is SGHSA and CDR2 is FRNQAP. The CDR3 loop is CASSLGGSRDRAGTLYF. The covered CDR3 bases are TGTGCAAGCAGCTTAGGGGGGTCCCGGGACAGGGCGGGAACGCTGTAT. Full variable domain (rest looked up from reference TRBV16 and TRBJ2-3): NAGVIQTPRHKVTGKGQEATLWCEPISGHSAVFWYRQTIVQGLEFLTYFRNQAPIDDSGMPKERFSAQMPNQSHSTLKIQSTQPQDSAVYLCASSLGGSRDRAGTLYFGSGTRLTVL.

Regarding this clone: Gene names and germline match the mouse. Read coverage stops 1 residue before the CDR3 terminus; the germline J gene supplies the remainder. V and J are TRBV3 and TRBJ1-3; 7 bases line up with TRBD1. Germline V gene data show CDR1 as SNHLY and CDR2 as FYNGKV (reference sequence). This CDR3 is built from 15 residues. The ends lost 6 bases at V and 0 bases at J; junction bases unmatched: 5. The DNA read from the CDR3 is TGTGCCAGCAGGACAGGGTTCAATTCTGGAAATACGCTCTAT. This codes for CASRTGFNSGNTLY. The whole CDR3 protein reads CASRTGFNSGNTLYF.

Points on this clone: Gene names are the mouse ones. The CDR3 goes on 1 residue after the read ends, and that part is filled in from the germline J gene. The rearrangement links TRBV26 to TRBJ2-4; possible D gene TRBD2, 6 bases. The V end lost 4 bases, the J end lost 3 bases, and 8 bases lay between the germline ends. Germline-derived CDR1 and CDR2 are KGHPV and FQNQEV (reference sequence). The CDR3 has 13 amino acids. Incomplete CDR3 DNA: TGTGCCAGCAGTCAGGGACTCCAAAACACCTTGTAC. It specifies CASSQGLQNTLY. The full CDR3 protein is CASSQGLQNTLYF. The full variable domain, completed using reference TRBV26 and TRBJ2-4, is NSKVIQTPRYLVKGQGQKAKMRCIPEKGHPVVFWYQQNKNNEFKFLINFQNQEVLQQIDMTEKRFSAECPSNSPCSLEIQSSEAGDSALYLCASSQGLQNTLYFGAGTRLSVL.

This clone has only one observation. Each gene name is a mouse one. The DNA ends 1 residue before the CDR3 does, and the rest of the CDR3 is filled in from the germline J gene. The genes are TRBV16 and TRBJ1-4, with D unclear. Germline loops: CDR1 SGHSA, CDR2 FRNQAP. Trimming removed 5 bases from V and 5 bases from J, with 6 bases in between. The CDR3 covers 12 residues. The CDR3 bases that were read are TGTGCAAGCAGCCTCAGGAACGAAAGATTATTT. It yields the protein CASSLRNERLF. In full, the CDR3 is CASSLRNERLFF.

In regard to this clone: Genes and germline are mouse. With the read ending 1 residue before the CDR3 end, the germline J gene is used to fill in that end. The rearrangement uses TRBV26 and TRBJ2-3; D perhaps matches TRBD2 (7 bases). Germline loops: CDR1 KGHPV, CDR2 FQNQEV (reference sequence). V lost 4 bases and J lost 6, with 14 bases in between. This CDR3 is 14 amino acids long. The sequenced part of the CDR3 DNA is TGTGCCAGCAGTCCTAAGGGGGGGTCCGAAACGCTGTAT. As protein: CASSPKGGSETLY. The full CDR3 sequence reads CASSPKGGSETLYF.

In its sample, this clone was seen a few times. Germline and genes: mouse. The CDR3 goes on 1 residue after the read ends, and that part is filled in from the germline J gene. V usage is TRBV23 and J usage is TRBJ2-3. The germline V gene has CDR1 KGHTA and CDR2 FQNQQP. The length of the CDR3 is 11 residues. The CDR3 bases that were read are TGCTCCAGCATGGCAGCAGAAACGCTGTAT. Translated: CSSMAAETLY. The full CDR3 protein reads CSSMAAETLYF.

Only a few counts were recorded for this clone. Gene labels here are mouse ones. The CDR3 end lies 1 residue beyond the end of the read and is filled in from the germline J gene. The chain recombines TRBV23 with TRBJ1-4; the table's D call of TRBD1 was not tested on the DNA. The length of the CDR3 is 13 residues. The germline V gene has CDR1 KGHTA and CDR2 FQNQQP. CDR3 residues: CSSSDRGHERLFF. The sequenced part of the CDR3 DNA is TGCTCCAGCAGTGACAGGGGTCACGAAAGATTATTT.

This clone was detected a few times. Mouse germline and gene names are used. The read is 1 residue too short to cover the CDR3 end, so that end is filled in from the germline J gene. V is TRBV3 and J is TRBJ1-1; TRBD1 might be the D (6 bases). The CDR3 is 13 amino acids. Trimming shortened V by 5 bases and J by 3 bases, and 10 bases separated the two germline ends. Germline V gene data show CDR1 as SNHLY and CDR2 as FYNGKV (reference sequence). CDR3 DNA, as far as it was read: TGTGCCAGCAGCACCGGGACATACACAGAAGTCTTC. Translated, it gives CASSTGTYTEVF. The CDR3 as a whole reads CASSTGTYTEVFF.

As for this clone: All gene names here are mouse names. The observed sequence ends 1 residue before the CDR3 terminus, with the missing tail filled in from the germline J gene. The V call is TRBV15, the J call TRBJ1-5, with 8 nucleotides matching TRBD1. The CDR3 extends over 16 amino acids. The V gene's germline CDR1 is SGHND and CDR2 FRSKSL. Unmatched junction bases numbered 3, after V lost 2 bases and J lost 0 bases. The CDR3 region is CASSLFRGPNNQAPLF. CDR3 DNA, as far as it was read: TGTGCCAGCAGTTTATTCAGGGGGCCTAACAACCAGGCTCCGCTT.

In its sample, this clone is medium-sized. Gene names follow the mouse nomenclature. The observed sequence ends 1 residue before the CDR3 terminus, with the missing tail filled in from the germline J gene. V and J are TRBV2 and TRBJ2-5, with D perhaps TRBD2 (5 bases). V shed 2 bases and J shed 0 bases, with 9 bases lying between them. Germline V gene lookup returns CDR1 LGHNA and CDR2 YSYQKL. The CDR3 spans 15 residues. CDR3 region: CASSQSWVNQDTQYF. CDR3 DNA (partial): TGTGCCAGCAGCCAAAGCTGGGTTAACCAAGACACCCAGTAC.

This clone has a single count. The gene names given are mouse names. The CDR3 is cut off 1 residue early in the read; its end comes from the germline J gene. The chain has TRBV29 and TRBJ1-6, with 7 bases that match TRBD1. TRBJ1-6 is reported as an ORF; its role is uncertain. Germline V CDR1 and CDR2: MSHET, SYDVDS. The ends lost 6 bases at V and 6 bases at J; junction bases unmatched: 5. The CDR3 loop spans 14 amino acids. The sequenced CDR3 bases are TGTGCTAGCAGCCCCGACAGGGCTAATTCGCCCCTCTAC. Residues: CASSPDRANSPLY. The CDR3 reads in full as CASSPDRANSPLYF.

Worth noting for this clone: Germline and genes: mouse. The CDR3 is cut off 1 residue early in the read; its end comes from the germline J gene. The chain has TRBV24 and TRBJ2-5; 8 nucleotides agree with TRBD2. V lost 2 bases, J lost 3 bases, and 1 base stayed unmatched. CDR3 length: 14 residues. Germline assignment: CDR1 KGHTA and CDR2 FRNEEI. The covered CDR3 bases are TGTGCCAGCAGTCTGCGGACTGGGCAAGACACCCAGTAC. Its translation: CASSLRTGQDTQY. The full CDR3 reads CASSLRTGQDTQYF.

Details on this clone: The gene names here belong to mouse. The read finishes 1 residue shy of the CDR3 end, and the germline J gene is used to complete it. The genes are TRBV3 and TRBJ1-3; 10 positions agree with TRBD1. V trimming: 2 bases; J trimming: 4 bases; junction bases outside the gene matches: 5. CDR1 is SNHLY and CDR2 is FYNGKV in the germline V gene (reference sequence). This CDR3 is built from 16 residues. The covered CDR3 bases are TGTGCCAGCAGCTTACTGGGACAGGGGTTAGGAAATACGCTCTAT. Amino acid sequence: CASSLLGQGLGNTLY. The CDR3, in full, reads CASSLLGQGLGNTLYF.

This clone was seen a handful of times. The gene names here belong to mouse. The CDR3 loop reads CASSLSTGVYEQYF. The CDR3 DNA, read in part, is TGTGCCAGCAGTCTGTCGACAGGCGTCTATGAACAGTAC. The V gene is TRBV26, the J gene TRBJ2-7; D perhaps matches TRBD1 (6 bases). With the read ending 1 residue before the CDR3 end, the germline J gene is used to fill in that end. The CDR3 is 14 residues long. Germline V gene lookup returns CDR1 KGHPV and CDR2 FQNQEV (reference sequence). Trimming shortened V by 0 bases and J by 3 bases, and 9 bases separated the two germline ends. Variable domain in full (rest from reference TRBV26 and TRBJ2-7): NSKVIQTPRYLVKGQGQKAKMRCIPEKGHPVVFWYQQNKNNEFKFLINFQNQEVLQQIDMTEKRFSAECPSNSPCSLEIQSSEAGDSALYLCASSLSTGVYEQYFGPGTRLTVL.

Details on this clone: Germline and genes here are mouse. The CDR3 extends 1 residue past the end of the read, so its final part is completed from the germline J gene. The chain recombines TRBV22 with TRBJ2-1; the table's D call, TRBD1, was not checked against the DNA. TRBV22 is labeled a pseudogene. The CDR3 loop spans 13 amino acids. The CDR3 reads CASSCLVYAEQFF. The sequenced CDR3 bases are TGTGCCAGCAGTTGTTTAGTCTATGCTGAGCAGTTC.

To note about this clone: Germline and genes: mouse. Sequencing ends 1 residue short of the CDR3 end; the germline J gene provides the rest. The chain uses TRBV1 and TRBJ1-1; TRBD1 matches 8 bases. CDR1 is NSQYPW, CDR2 LRSPGD, per germline (reference sequence). The CDR3 length is 14 residues. J gave up 4 bases and V 3 bases, and 4 bases lay outside the gene matches. CDR3 sequence reads: CTCSAQGASTEVFF. The part of the CDR3 DNA that was read is TGCACCTGCAGTGCGCAGGGGGCGTCCACAGAAGTCTTC.

This clone came up a few times. Gene names refer to mouse genes. The read terminates 1 residue ahead of where the CDR3 ends, so the germline J gene completes it. This chain uses TRBV16 with TRBJ2-5; 10 bases match TRBD2. The CDR3 runs to 15 residues. CDR1 is SGHSA, CDR2 FRNQAP, per germline. The junction had 6 bases not matched to a gene; V was cut back by 5 bases and J by 4 bases. The CDR3 protein is CASSPSTGGKDTQYF. CDR3 DNA (partial): TGTGCAAGCAGCCCGTCGACTGGGGGGAAAGACACCCAGTAC.

A word on this clone: Gene names and germline match the mouse. The CDR3 is cut off 1 residue early in the read; its end comes from the germline J gene. The chain uses TRBV26 and TRBJ1-4; perhaps TRBD1 as D (5 bases). Between the trimmed V and J ends, which lost 4 bases and 0 bases, there was a span of 6 bases. CDR1 and CDR2 (germline): KGHPV, FQNQEV (reference sequence). The CDR3 has 14 amino acids. Partial CDR3 DNA: TGTGCCAGCAGTCGACAGCTTTCCAACGAAAGATTATTT. This gives the protein CASSRQLSNERLF. The whole CDR3 sequence reads CASSRQLSNERLFF.

In the case of this clone: Gene names refer to mouse genes. The read stops 1 residue short of the end of the CDR3; the missing end is completed from the germline J gene. The sample carries other DNA sequences with the same CDR3. The chain joins TRBV13-2 to TRBJ2-5; D is perhaps TRBD1 (6 bases). V lost 2 bases and J 0 bases, leaving 7 bases between the germline ends. CDR3 size: 14 residues. Germline lookup yields CDR1 NNHNN and CDR2 SYGAGS (reference sequence). CDR3: CASGDRGNQDTQYF. The part of the CDR3 DNA that was read is TGTGCCAGCGGTGACAGGGGTAACCAAGACACCCAGTAC.

Worth noting for this clone: Gene names are the mouse ones. The read comes to an end 1 residue before the CDR3 does, leaving the germline J gene to fill in the end. The rearrangement joins TRBV13-2 to TRBJ2-5, with D possibly TRBD1 on 5 matching bases. Trimming shortened V by 0 bases and J by 6 bases, and 11 bases separated the two germline ends. The CDR3 length is 14 residues. Germline V gene sequence: CDR1 NNHNN, CDR2 SYGAGS (reference sequence). This CDR3 is CASGDASGRDTQYF. The sequenced part of the CDR3 DNA is TGTGCCAGCGGTGATGCGTCAGGGAGGGACACCCAGTAC.